The 15 T cell receptor beta chains below come from one sample, sequenced in a study of shared clonotypes between healthy human individuals. Produced via immunoSEQ multiplex PCR; TCRdb's table is partial and in-frame only. The sample records fewer than 700,000 clones, approximately 96% being singletons. CD45RO negativity and positive selection for CCR7 defined naive CD8 cells, a population that excluded terminally differentiated effector memory CD45RA+ cells. The sequencing input was naive CD8+ T cells sorted from blood. The origin of the receptors is a woman under 40 in good health.

The V gene is TRBV7-9, the J gene TRBJ1-3; D unclear. Trimming took off 1 base at V and 3 bases at J, with 16 bases between the two ends. This CDR3 contains 17 residues. Per germline, CDR1 SEHNR and CDR2 FQNEAQ (reference sequence). CDR3 nucleotide sequence: TGTGCCAGCAGCTTAGTAAGCGGCAGGCACCATGGAAACACCATATATTTT. Encoded protein: CASSLVSGRHHGNTIYF.

The chain couples TRBV5-1 to TRBJ2-5; TRBD1 might be the D (6 bases). Trimming removed 4 bases from V and 3 bases from J, with 16 bases in between. Per germline, CDR1 SGHRS and CDR2 YFSETQ. This CDR3 contains 15 residues. CDR3 bases: TGCGCCAGCAGCCATGCCAGGGGCATAGAAGAGACCCAGTACTTC. As protein: CASSHARGIEETQYF.

This chain connects TRBV6-6 to TRBJ2-5; either TRBD1 or TRBD2 may supply D (5 bases each). The ends were cut back, 4 bases at V and 5 bases at J, with 17 bases in the middle. Per the germline V gene, CDR1 is MNHNY and CDR2 is SVGAGI (reference sequence). The CDR3 is 15 amino acids. CDR3 nucleotides: TGTGCCAGCAGTTCTTTGAGGGGCAGGGTGGAGACCCAGTACTTC. Amino acids: CASSSLRGRVETQYF.

The V and J genes are TRBV28 and TRBJ1-1, with D unresolved. This CDR3 contains 12 residues. Germline CDR1 and CDR2: MDHEN and SYDVKM. V gave up 5 bases and J gave up 6 bases, with 10 bases separating them. This CDR3 reads CASSRNNPEAFF. In DNA, the CDR3 is TGTGCCAGCAGTCGAAATAACCCTGAAGCTTTCTTT.

The V gene is TRBV27, the J gene TRBJ2-7, with 10 bases lining up with TRBD2. This CDR3 is built from 15 residues. CDR1 MNHEY and CDR2 SMNVEV come from the germline V gene (reference sequence). V shed 4 bases, J shed 7 bases, and the junction held 10 bases outside the gene matches. This chain's CDR3 is CASSSGTSVLGEQYF. The CDR3 DNA follows: TGTGCCAGCAGTTCCGGGACTAGCGTCTTGGGAGAGCAGTACTTC.

The gene calls are TRBV27 and TRBJ2-7, with D maybe TRBD2 (6 bases). The CDR3 spans 12 residues. The germline V gene encodes CDR1 MNHEY and CDR2 SMNVEV (reference sequence). V dropped 6 bases and J dropped 5 bases, with 11 bases sitting between them. CDR3 bases: TGTGCCAGCAGACTAGCTTCTGACGAGCAGTACTTC. This translates into CASRLASDEQYF.

CDR3 protein: CASKFREGVNTEAFF. The DNA of the CDR3 is TGTGCCAGCAAATTCAGGGAGGGCGTCAACACTGAAGCTTTCTTT. The genes are TRBV6-5 and TRBJ1-1, with a tentative D call TRBD1 (5 bases). Germline V gene sequence: CDR1 MNHEY, CDR2 SVGAGI. The CDR3 has 15 amino acids. The V and J ends lost 7 bases and 2 bases respectively, with 17 bases between them.

The rearrangement joins TRBV7-2 to TRBJ2-7; TRBD2 matches at 9 bases. J was trimmed by 0 bases and V by 3 bases; bases with no gene match: 3. CDR3 size: 15 residues. Germline CDR1 and CDR2: SGHTA and FQGNSA. The CDR3 DNA follows: TGTGCCAGCAGCTTGACTAGCGGCCTCTCCTACGAGCAGTACTTC. Translating it yields CASSLTSGLSYEQYF.

Only one count was recorded for this clone. This chain uses TRBV11-2 with TRBJ1-2, with TRBD1 matching 7 bases. V gave up 3 bases and J gave up 7 bases; unmatched junction bases: 2. The germline V gene has CDR1 SGHAT and CDR2 FQNNGV. The CDR3 is 12 residues long. CDR3 nucleotides: TGTGCCAGCAGCTTTAACAGGGGTGGCTACACCTTC. This sequence encodes CASSFNRGGYTF.

The chain employs TRBV18 and TRBJ2-5; D not resolved. With 2 bases removed from V and 5 bases from J, the gap between germline ends came to 6 bases. The CDR3 has 12 amino acids. Germline V gene data show CDR1 as KGHSH and CDR2 as LQKENI. For the CDR3, the DNA is TGTGCCAGCTCACCAGAGAGGGAGACCCAGTACTTC. Protein sequence: CASSPERETQYF.

The rearrangement joins TRBV7-9 to TRBJ2-4, with D perhaps TRBD2 (6 bases). The V gene lost 5 bases and the J gene lost 0 bases, with 11 bases spanning the gap. Germline V gene data show CDR1 as SEHNR and CDR2 as FQNEAQ (reference sequence). The CDR3 has 15 amino acids. CDR3 region: CASSRDFKAKNIQYF. CDR3 coding DNA: TGTGCCAGCAGCCGGGACTTCAAAGCCAAAAACATTCAGTACTTC. The whole variable domain, filled in from reference TRBV7-9 and TRBJ2-4, reads DTGVSQNPRHKITKRGQNVTFRCDPISEHNRLYWYRQTLGQGPEFLTYFQNEAQLEKSRLLSDRFSAERPKGSFSTLEIQRTEQGDSAMYLCASSRDFKAKNIQYFGAGTRLSVL.

The chain couples TRBV18 to TRBJ2-3; D is possibly TRBD2 (6 bases). The germline V and J ends were trimmed by 2 bases and 3 bases, with 15 bases remaining between them. CDR3 length: 16 amino acids. The germline gives CDR1 KGHSH, CDR2 LQKENI. CDR3 residues: CASSPAYKRATDTQYF. CDR3 sequence (DNA): TGTGCCAGCTCACCAGCCTACAAGCGGGCAACAGATACGCAGTATTTT.

The J gene is TRBJ2-5, the V gene TRBV11-1; D remains unclear. The J call may be in error: the DNA end matches TRBJ2-7 better. Germline-derived CDR1 and CDR2 are SGHAT and FQDESV (reference sequence). The CDR3 covers 13 residues. In DNA, the CDR3 is TGTGCCAGCAGCCCTAGGCCGGTCCACGAGCAGTACTTC. Translating it yields CASSPRPVHEQYF.

The V gene is TRBV10-1, the J gene TRBJ2-3; TRBD1 might be the D (6 bases). The CDR3 has 17 amino acids. Germline values: CDR1 WNHNN, CDR2 SYGVQD (reference sequence). V lost 1 base and J 0 bases, leaving 14 bases between the germline ends. CDR3 nucleotides: TGCGCCAGCAGTGAGTTACAGGGTCTCCTGAGCACAGATACGCAGTATTTT. Amino acids: CASSELQGLLSTDTQYF.

The V call is TRBV19, the J call TRBJ1-5, with no clear D. This CDR3 contains 14 residues. Trimming pared 1 base from V and 5 bases from J, leaving 9 bases between. Germline loops: CDR1 LNHDA, CDR2 SQIVND (reference sequence). The DNA for the CDR3 is TGTGCCAGTAGTATAGGGACCCAGGATCAGCCCCAGCATTTT. Translation: CASSIGTQDQPQHF.